This paragraph covers one T cell receptor (beta chain) sequence. The antigen it binds to is not known. An end of the junction differs from the germline gene, which may be a read error. In total, fewer than 750 healthy bone marrow donors made up the cohort. All cohort members were sampled while nominally healthy, although unrecorded immune exposures were likely present. The donor was CMV seronegative and was included in the group of several hundred seronegative cohort members. Every donor gave a peripheral blood sample, and the peripheral blood mononuclear cells from that sample were used for TCR beta sequencing. Genomic DNA extraction from the blood cell samples was performed with the Qiagen DNeasy Blood Extraction Kit. Spanning cysteine to phenylalanine, the CDR3 consists of 13 amino acids. This entry keeps only the CDR3 DNA: 39 bases, framed from base 1. Looking up the germline V gene (reference sequence) yields CDR1 SSHAT and CDR2 FNYEAQ.

The library was generated by the immunoSEQ multiplex PCR assay. For the multiplex PCR, a mixture combining 60 forward primers for TCR Vbeta segments and 13 reverse primers for TCR Jbeta segments was used. Amplification of the CDR3 region of rearranged TCR beta genes was performed with a multiplex PCR assay on genomic DNA. The Illumina HiSeq System was used to sequence the amplified TCR beta libraries as 87-base-pair reads. From the authors' description of their analysis: A later analysis tallied tens of millions of unique TCR beta chains across the 610 or so repertoires, and approximately 12 million of those chains were shared by two or more donors. Raw reads were error-corrected and collapsed into unique sequences with a nearest-neighbor algorithm that merged closely related sequences to remove PCR and sequencing errors. To assign V, D and J gene segments, CDR3 sequences were aligned to IMGT reference sequences. Each retained sequence needed at least a six-nucleotide match to both a V gene segment and a J gene segment. Rearrangements were classified as productive when the CDR3 lacked stop codons and remained in frame with V and J, and all other rearrangements were classified as non-productive. Following IMGT convention, CDR3 was defined as the stretch from the second conserved V-encoded cysteine up to the conserved J-encoded phenylalanine. The earlier analysis of roughly 590 of the donors excluded sequences that lacked an unambiguous match to a single V gene segment. An earlier analysis of several hundred of the donors classified V segments as functional when productive rearrangements were above 56.7% and as segregating when the standard deviation between donors was above 5%. A statistical classification framework was developed to diagnose cytomegalovirus status using the catalog of TCR beta chain sequences. In a later analysis, V and J genes were assigned by comparing TCR nucleotide sequences against IMGT/GENE-DB human TR gene sequences. Using the TCRdist pipeline, a later analysis assigned CDR3 sequences along with most-parsimonious VDJ recombination scenarios. In a later analysis, every TCR beta chain was defined by the combination of its CDR3 amino acid sequence and its V-gene family, and reads without a unique V-gene family were dropped. In a later analysis, fewer than 650 highly shared, low-generation-probability nucleotide sequences were removed to address suspected cross-contamination and a sequencing artifact. In a later analysis, a clonal expansion index was calculated for each public chain from normalized within-repertoire ranks of inferred template counts. Generation probabilities in a later analysis came from a VDJ recombination model fitted to out-of-frame rearrangements, and those results were checked against IGoR. Hypergeometric tests were used in a later analysis to score TCR-TCR, TCR-HLA and TCR-CMV co-occurrence, with a repertoire-size bias correction applied to the TCR pairs. In a later analysis, false discovery rates were estimated by permuting HLA or CMV assignments 20 times. A later analysis grouped co-occurring TCRs with DBSCAN, adding TCRdist sequence similarity when clustering within HLA-allele-positive subsets. Co-occurrence clustering excluded repertoires with fewer than 30,000 or more than 120,000 public chains, plus five with anomalous nucleotide sharing. This is the immuneACCESS table as TCRdb keeps it, with only in-frame sequences that have V and J called. A part of the clones is gone; compared with another copy, unresolved V genes explain less than half, and the rest is unexplained. From that table come the V and J calls and clone size; the DNA was used to work out D and trimming. This sample's table contains 130,000 or so clones. The biggest ten clones account for 2% to 2.5% of the sample.

The sample originates from a study of cytomegalovirus exposure and HLA in healthy donors (dated by TCRdb to 2016 to 2017). About the full investigation: An earlier analysis of some 620 of the donors reported 276 Gb of sequence data and approximately 120 million unique TCR beta sequences obtained from about 170 million T cells. An early release that covered about 600 HLA-typed donors contained about 300 gigabases of sequencing data and tens of millions of unique TCR sequences. The genetic ancestry cluster associated with self-reported Caucasian donors included about four fifths of the approximately 400 genotyped donors. The study was designed to test whether signatures of past pathogen exposure could be identified by cataloging public T cell receptors. The study used immunosequencing to profile the T cell repertoires of 670 or so subjects and linked those repertoires to cytomegalovirus serostatus. In addition to the first cohort of 500 to 850 subjects, a separate validation cohort of approximately 130 different subjects was used. High-throughput TCR immunosequencing, statistical association of individual TCRs with disease status, and machine learning were combined to predict cytomegalovirus infection status. A later analysis re-analyzed previously published TCR beta repertoires from hundreds of donors and added high-resolution HLA genotyping to study TCR occurrence patterns. The later analysis used no new phenotypic data to find candidate immune exposures, relying instead on TCR beta sequences and their occurrence across donors. An earlier analysis of 587 of the donors applied high-throughput TCR beta sequencing to assess whether each TCR beta V gene segment acted as functional or pseudogenic. Donor age, sex, ethnicity and CMV serostatus were compiled together with the repertoire data. A later genetic analysis used genome-wide SNP genotypes for about three fifths of the 666 donors, treating that subset as a discovery cohort. Every discovery cohort repertoire had been produced on one sequencing platform. Both class I and class II loci were covered by HLA typing, at four-digit resolution. Typing coverage differed by locus: A, B, C, DRB1 and DQB1 were typed in roughly 620-630 donors, DQA1 in roughly 510, DPA1 in around 610, and DPB1 in 400 to 480. Because of strong linkage in the cohort, roughly five DR-DQ haplotypes were treated as single units for association and clustering. Among 300 to 500 genotyped donors of the cohort, an average of roughly 230,000 unique TCR beta nucleotide sequences was sequenced per donor, of which roughly 17% were non-productive.

The research as a whole found: Correlated functional status among segregating V segments might reflect linkage disequilibrium, but an unknown experimental factor could not be ruled out. A later analysis reported that several top co-occurrence clusters appeared linked to parvovirus B19, influenza, CMV and Epstein-Barr virus. The study gave a list of about 150 TCR beta chains associated with cytomegalovirus. In both the original and validation cohorts, the classifier was reported to diagnose cytomegalovirus status with high specificity and sensitivity. A further reported finding was that TCR beta sequences accurately predicted the HLA-A and HLA-B alleles for most subjects in the first cohort. In a later analysis, TCR association rates were found to vary across HLA loci, with the most associated TCRs seen for DRB1 alleles and the fewest for HLA-C alleles. The authors suggested that the approach could potentially be generalized to other disease states and immunological phenotypes. Because HLA typing was unavailable for some donors at each locus, only the typed subset was used in association tests. A group of highly shared sequence variants was considered likely to be a technical artifact of the sequencing pipeline. A later genetic analysis associated a missense DCLRE1C variant with V-gene and J-gene trimming of TCR beta chains, and an independent cohort replicated the association. The earlier analysis of fewer than 750 of the donors excluded some 15 rarely observed V segments, including chromosome 9 orphons, because counts were too low. Strong co-occurrence of HLA alleles, especially DR and DQ, made assigning TCR associations to individual alleles difficult. The cohort was sequenced for TCR beta chains only, and without alpha or paired-chain data the features that could be detected were limited. Most CMV-associated TCR beta chains appeared to be HLA-restricted in a later analysis, and the HLA associations seemed to be driven largely by CMV exposure. The only immune exposure information available for the cohort was CMV serostatus. Roughly uniform sequencing depth across donors was assumed in presence/absence analyses, although this assumption may not hold. Specific HLA alleles were associated with 16,951 TCR beta sequences at a false discovery rate of 0.05 in a later analysis. According to a later genetic analysis, donors in an Asian-associated ancestry cluster had fewer N-insertions in productive TCRs than the roughly 700-donor mean. Most TCR sequences were seen in very few donors, while some public TCRs were found in many individuals. The 87-base-pair reads could not distinguish some IMGT-functional V segments, including TRBV6-2 and TRBV6-3, so those segments were excluded. Compared with equally common non-associated chains, HLA-associated TCR beta chains in a later analysis were more clonally expanded and had lower generation probabilities. A few of the identified cytomegalovirus-associated TCR beta chains were confirmed in vitro to be specific for cytomegalovirus antigens. Broadly in line with IMGT annotations, most TCR beta V segments showed up in productive rearrangements about 90% or about 30% of the time in an earlier analysis of under 700 of the donors.

This receptor was identified in a woman younger than 30 in good health and CMV-seronegative. Sequenced sample: PBMCs. The rearrangement combines TRBV7-7 with TRBJ2-5; TRBD2 is perhaps the D gene, given 5 matching bases. The nucleotides are TGTGCTAGCAGCTTGGACTGGAGGAAGACCCAGTACTTC. It translates as CASSLDWRKTQYF.